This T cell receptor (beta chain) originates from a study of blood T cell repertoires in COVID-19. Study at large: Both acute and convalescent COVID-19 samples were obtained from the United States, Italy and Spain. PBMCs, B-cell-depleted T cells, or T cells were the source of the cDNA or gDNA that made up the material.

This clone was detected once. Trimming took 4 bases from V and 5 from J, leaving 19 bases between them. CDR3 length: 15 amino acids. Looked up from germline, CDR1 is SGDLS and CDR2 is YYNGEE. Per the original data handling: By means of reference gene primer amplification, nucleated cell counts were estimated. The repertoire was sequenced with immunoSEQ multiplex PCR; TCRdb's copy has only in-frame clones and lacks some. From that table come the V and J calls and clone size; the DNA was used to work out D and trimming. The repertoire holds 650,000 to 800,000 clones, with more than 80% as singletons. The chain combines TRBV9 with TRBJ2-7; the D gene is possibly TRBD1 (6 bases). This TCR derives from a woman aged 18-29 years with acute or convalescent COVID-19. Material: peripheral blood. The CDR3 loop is CASSLSSGDVHEQYF. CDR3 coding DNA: TGTGCCAGCAGCCTTAGCTCAGGGGACGTCCACGAGCAGTACTTC.